The 10 T cell receptor beta chains given below trace back to one sample, sequenced in a study of T cell responses to AZD1222 COVID-19 vaccine. TCRdb's table, derived via immunoSEQ multiplex PCR, lists solely in-frame clones and lacks some. Of fewer than 110,000 clones in the sample, under 95% are singletons; the top ten hold less than 25%. The sequencing here drew on peripheral blood, taken on day 0 of AZD1222 vaccination. The origin of the receptors is an adult in good health.

The V gene is TRBV6-2 or TRBV6-3, the J gene TRBJ1-6, with D possibly being TRBD1 (5 bases). This CDR3 has 17 amino acids. In germline, CDR1 is MNHEY, CDR2 SVGEGT. Trimming took 6 bases from V and 7 from J, leaving 22 bases between them. The CDR3 nucleotides are TGTGCCAGCAGCCCTACCTTAGGCAGGGCGAAAAATTCACCCCTCCACTTT. It specifies CASSPTLGRAKNSPLHF.

The CDR3 bases are TGTGCCAGCAGCTCCTACTACGAGCAGTACTTC. Residues: CASSSYYEQYF. The chain has TRBV3-1 (or the pseudogene TRBV3-2) and TRBJ2-7; no firm D call. The CDR3 length is 11 residues. Germline assignment: CDR1 LGHDT and CDR2 YNNKEL (reference sequence). With 5 bases removed from V and 3 bases from J, the gap between germline ends came to 5 bases.

The CDR3 here is CASSQTTEAFF. The CDR3, as DNA: TGTGCCAGCAGCCAGACGACTGAAGCTTTCTTT. The gene calls are TRBV13 and TRBJ1-1, with D unclear. CDR3 length: 11 residues. CDR1 is PRHDT, CDR2 FYEKMQ, per germline (reference sequence). Trimming took 5 bases from V and 5 from J, leaving 6 bases between them.

The chain links TRBV12-3 or TRBV12-4 to TRBJ1-6; unclear D gene. The CDR3 is made up of 12 amino acids. V was cut by 3 bases and J by 10 bases, with 7 bases left in between. CDR3 protein: CASSFEGSPLHF. Written as DNA, the CDR3 is TGTGCCAGCAGTTTCGAGGGATCACCCCTCCACTTT.

The chain links TRBV2 to TRBJ1-2; D gene unclear. Trimming stripped 7 bases from V and 10 bases from J, with 16 bases between. The germline gives CDR1 SNHLY, CDR2 FYNNEI. The CDR3 has 12 amino acids. The CDR3 loop reads CASTETMGHYTF. The CDR3 DNA reads TGTGCCAGCACGGAGACAATGGGCCACTACACCTTC.

The chain has TRBV7-3 and TRBJ2-1; 8 positions agree with TRBD1. With 1 base clipped from V and 4 bases from J, the junction kept 6 bases outside the gene matches. The CDR3 is made up of 16 amino acids. Germline V gene sequence: CDR1 SGHTA, CDR2 FQGTGA. The CDR3 coding sequence is TGTGCCAGCAGCTTAAGTGCCGGGACAGGATACAATGAGCAGTTCTTC. This gives the protein CASSLSAGTGYNEQFF.

This chain connects TRBV2 to TRBJ2-3; no definite D call. The CDR3 sequence is 15 residues long. Trimming shortened V by 6 bases and J by 0 bases, and 13 bases separated the two germline ends. Germline loops: CDR1 SNHLY, CDR2 FYNNEI. In DNA form, the CDR3 reads TGTGCCAGCAGATCCTTACGCACTAGCACAGATACGCAGTATTTT. Its protein is CASRSLRTSTDTQYF.

This rearrangement joins TRBV7-9 to TRBJ2-2; D is tentatively TRBD1 or TRBD2 (5 bases each). This CDR3 is built from 17 residues. V lost 5 bases to trimming and J lost 0 bases, with 16 bases between them. CDR1 and CDR2 from the germline V gene are SEHNR and FQNEAQ (reference sequence). The CDR3 DNA follows: TGTGCCAGCAGCCAACCGGGACGGGCGGCGAACACCGGGGAGCTGTTTTTT. Its protein product is CASSQPGRAANTGELFF.

This rearrangement joins TRBV5-5 to TRBJ2-1, with TRBD2 identical over 11 bases. V gave up 2 bases and J gave up 9 bases; unmatched junction bases: 13. CDR3 length equals 17 residues. The germline V gene encodes CDR1 SGHKS and CDR2 YYEKEE (reference sequence). In DNA form, the CDR3 reads TGTGCCAGCAGCTTCCTGATTCCTAGCGGGGGGCTGGGTGAGCAGTTCTTC. Protein sequence: CASSFLIPSGGLGEQFF. The variable domain in full, with the rest retrieved from reference TRBV5-5 and TRBJ2-1, is DAGVTQSPTHLIKTRGQQVTLRCSPISGHKSVSWYQQVLGQGPQFIFQYYEKEERGRGNFPDRFSARQFPNYSSELNVNALLLGDSALYLCASSFLIPSGGLGEQFFGPGTRLTVL.

The rearrangement uses TRBV7-2 and TRBJ2-7, with 9 positions matching TRBD2. Losses at the gene ends were 9 bases for V and 7 bases for J; bases not matched to a gene: 13. Germline CDR1 reads SGHTA; CDR2 reads FQGNSA. CDR3 length: 14 residues. The CDR3 spells CASRKAGGRWEQYF. The CDR3 region has the DNA TGTGCCAGTAGAAAAGCGGGGGGCCGGTGGGAGCAGTACTTC.